The 9 T cell receptor beta chains below were found in one sample sequenced in a study of blood T cell repertoires in COVID-19. Repertoires were generated with immunoSEQ multiplex PCR, while TCRdb's copy carries only in-frame clones and drops some. The profile shows 150,000 to 200,000 clones, roughly 78% of them singletons. Sequenced input: PBMCs or T cells enriched from blood (not recorded which). These receptors were obtained from a woman in her 70s in a cohort exposed to, infected with or recovered from COVID-19 (not recorded which).

A few counts support this clone. The rearrangement uses TRBV3-1 (or the pseudogene TRBV3-2) and TRBJ2-7, with D possibly being TRBD2 (5 bases). This CDR3 contains 11 residues. Trimming took 4 bases from V and 6 from J, leaving 7 bases between them. The germline V gene has CDR1 LGHDT and CDR2 YNNKEL (reference sequence). The CDR3 is CASSLRGEQYF. In nucleotides, the CDR3 is TGTGCCAGCAGCCTCCGGGGCGAGCAGTACTTC.

The chain couples TRBV4-3 to TRBJ2-4; unclear D gene. Germline CDR1 reads LGHNA; CDR2 reads YSLEER. The CDR3 length is 13 residues. V was trimmed by 6 bases and J by 4 bases, leaving 10 bases between them. The CDR3 DNA reads as TGCGCCAGCAGTACAGTACTTAAAAACATTCAGTACTTC. As protein: CASSTVLKNIQYF.

This clone was detected only a few times. The chain couples TRBV18 to TRBJ1-1; 7 bases are a match to TRBD1. V was clipped by 7 bases and J by 11 bases; unmatched bases: 16. There are 14 residues in the CDR3. Germline CDR1 KGHSH, CDR2 LQKENI. CDR3 protein: CASFIPGTESKAFF. The CDR3 bases are TGTGCCAGCTTCATACCCGGGACAGAGTCCAAGGCTTTCTTT.

The rearrangement joins TRBV2 to TRBJ1-2; TRBD1 matches 8 bases. The CDR3 runs 15 residues. The V gene end was trimmed by 2 bases and the J gene end by 4 bases; junction bases not matched to a gene: 6. Germline V lookup: CDR1 SNHLY, CDR2 FYNNEI. CDR3 nucleotide sequence: TGTGCCAGCAGTGAACAGGGGGCGCTTTCCTATGGCTACACCTTC. Amino acid sequence: CASSEQGALSYGYTF. The full variable domain, its missing parts supplied by reference TRBV2 and TRBJ1-2, is EPEVTQTPSHQVTQMGQEVILRCVPISNHLYFYWYRQILGQKVEFLVSFYNNEISEKSEIFDDQFSVERPDGSNFTLKIRSTKLEDSAMYFCASSEQGALSYGYTFGSGTRLTVV.

The gene calls are TRBV13 and TRBJ2-5; 7 positions agree with TRBD2. This CDR3 is 15 amino acids long. V lost 4 bases and J lost 2; bases outside the gene matches: 7. Germline lookup yields CDR1 PRHDT and CDR2 FYEKMQ (reference sequence). The chain's CDR3 is CASSSFRDYQETQYF. The CDR3 DNA is TGTGCCAGCAGCTCCTTCCGGGACTATCAAGAGACCCAGTACTTC. The complete variable domain, with remaining parts taken from reference TRBV13 and TRBJ2-5, reads AAGVIQSPRHLIKEKRETATLKCYPIPRHDTVYWYQQGPGQDPQFLISFYEKMQSDKGSIPDRFSAQQFSDYHSELNMSSLELGDSALYFCASSSFRDYQETQYFGPGTRLLVL.

The rearrangement joins TRBV5-8 to TRBJ2-3; possible D gene TRBD2, 6 bases. V was trimmed by 2 bases and J by 4 bases, leaving 14 bases between them. Germline V gene sequence: CDR1 SGHTS, CDR2 YDEGEE. The CDR3 is 15 residues long. The DNA of the CDR3 is TGTGCCAGCAGCTTTGTGGAGGGCCGGGCAGATACGCAGTATTTT. Translated, it gives CASSFVEGRADTQYF.

This chain links TRBV2 with TRBJ1-6; D remains ambiguous. Trimming pared 4 bases from V and 6 bases from J, leaving 13 bases between. In germline, CDR1 is SNHLY, CDR2 FYNNEI. The CDR3 contains 15 residues. This CDR3 is CASSAQINPNSPLHF. The CDR3 DNA reads as TGTGCCAGCAGTGCACAGATAAACCCTAATTCACCCCTCCACTTT.

This rearrangement joins TRBV2 to TRBJ1-3, with D uncertain. This CDR3 region has 13 residues. Germline V lookup: CDR1 SNHLY, CDR2 FYNNEI. V lost 6 bases, J lost 3 bases, and 9 bases lay in between. DNA for the CDR3: TGTGCCAGCAGGACAAGTGTTGGAAACACCATATATTTT. Its translation: CASRTSVGNTIYF.

Concerning this clone: One end of the junction varies from germline; a read error may be responsible. The rearrangement joins TRBV20-1 to TRBJ2-3; 7 nucleotides agree with TRBD2. Germline assignment: CDR1 DFQATT and CDR2 SNEGSKA (reference sequence). CDR3 length: 11 amino acids. CDR3 DNA sequence: TGCAGTGCTAGACTATCGGGAGGTATAGATTTT. Protein sequence: CSARLSGGIDF.